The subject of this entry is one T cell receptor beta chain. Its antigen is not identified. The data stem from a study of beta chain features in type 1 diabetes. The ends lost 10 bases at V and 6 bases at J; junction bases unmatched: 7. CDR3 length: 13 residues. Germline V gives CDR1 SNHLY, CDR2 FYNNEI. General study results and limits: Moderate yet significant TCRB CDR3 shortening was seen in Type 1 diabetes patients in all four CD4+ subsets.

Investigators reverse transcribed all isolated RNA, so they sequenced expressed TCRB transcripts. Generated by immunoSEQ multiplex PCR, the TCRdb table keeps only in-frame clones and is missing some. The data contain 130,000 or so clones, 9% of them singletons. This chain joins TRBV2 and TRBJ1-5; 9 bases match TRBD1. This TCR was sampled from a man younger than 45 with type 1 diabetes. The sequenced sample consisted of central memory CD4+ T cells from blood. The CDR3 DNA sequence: TGTGCCACCACCCTGGACAGGGGTCAGCCCCAGCATTTT. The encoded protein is CATTLDRGQPQHF.